The 2 T cell receptor beta chains below come from one sample, sequenced in a study of post-analysis software for immune sequencing data. The study's findings and limits: Comparison of patients with controls showed a handful of TRBV segments more frequent in patients, TRBV5-6, TRBV5-1 and TRBV20-1 among them.

Unique molecular identifiers were built into the TCR beta cDNA libraries. TCRdb re-analysed the PCR reads in MiXCR, keeping a single row per CDR3 protein. The sample consists of some 450,000 distinct CDR3 sequences, less than 45% of them appearing once. For these receptors, no antigen is known. The material sequenced was blood. Every receptor here comes from a girl between 5 and 17 years old with multiple sclerosis.

Concerning this clonotype itself: The junction differs from germline at one of its ends, possibly a read error. The V call is TRBV6-5, the J call TRBJ2-6; no clear D. The CDR3 extends over 16 amino acids. Germline V gene lookup returns CDR1 MNHEY and CDR2 SVGAGI. CDR3 loop: CAGSYSLGSGANVLTF. The CDR3 region has the DNA TGTGCCGGCAGTTACAGTCTGGGCTCTGGGGCCAACGTCCTGACTTTC.

This rearrangement joins TRBV15 to TRBJ1-4; 9 bases are a match to TRBD1. The germline gives CDR1 LNHNV, CDR2 YYDKDF (reference sequence). The CDR3 runs 15 residues. V trimming: 3 bases; J trimming: 8 bases; junction bases outside the gene matches: 7. CDR3 loop: CATSSPGTGQEKLFF. The CDR3 DNA sequence: TGTGCCACCAGCAGCCCCGGGACAGGGCAGGAAAAACTGTTTTTT.